In this sample, the clone carrying this T cell receptor (beta chain) turned up a few times. Its target is unknown. This sample stems from a study of shared clonotypes between healthy human individuals. Across the study: The cohort had two women and a few men, ages 18 to 49. Study-wide results and caveats: Rarefaction exposed incomplete sorted-subset sequencing despite large depth.

CD45RO-negative CD8 cells positively selected for CCR7 made up the naive population, which excluded terminally differentiated effector memory CD45RA+ cells. Donors comprised healthy HIV-negative adults lacking recent acute infections or vaccinations. Clones were read by immunoSEQ multiplex PCR, and TCRdb kept only the in-frame ones, dropping some. This sample has about 590,000 clones, with nearly 97% found just once. This clonotype originated in a woman aged 25 to 39 in good health. What was sequenced was naive CD8+ T cells sorted from blood.

The CDR3 nucleotides read TGTGCCAGCAGCGAGAGGGTATCTGGAAACACCATATATTTT. As protein: CASSERVSGNTIYF. The chain couples TRBV9 to TRBJ1-3; D ambiguous. Germline V CDR1 and CDR2: SGDLS, YYNGEE. Trimming cost V 3 bases and J 1 base, with 8 bases left between them. The CDR3 is made up of 14 amino acids.